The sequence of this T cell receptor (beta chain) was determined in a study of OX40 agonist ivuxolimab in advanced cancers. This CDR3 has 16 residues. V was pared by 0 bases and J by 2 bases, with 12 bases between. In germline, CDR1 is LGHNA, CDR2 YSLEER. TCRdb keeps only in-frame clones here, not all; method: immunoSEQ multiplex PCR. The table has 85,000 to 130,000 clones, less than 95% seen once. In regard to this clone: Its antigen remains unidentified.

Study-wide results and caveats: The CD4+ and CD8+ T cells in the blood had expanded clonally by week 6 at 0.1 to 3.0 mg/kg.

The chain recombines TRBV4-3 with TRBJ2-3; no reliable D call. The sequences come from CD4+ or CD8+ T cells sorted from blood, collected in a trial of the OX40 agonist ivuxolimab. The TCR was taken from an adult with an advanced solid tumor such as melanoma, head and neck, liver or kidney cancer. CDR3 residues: CASSQDLGFPTDTQYF. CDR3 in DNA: TGCGCCAGCAGCCAAGATCTGGGTTTCCCCACAGATACGCAGTATTTT.